The present T cell receptor (beta chain) was sequenced within a study of blood T cell repertoires in COVID-19. At the level of the study: Collection of acute and convalescent COVID-19 samples took place in the United States, Italy and Spain. PBMCs, B-cell-depleted T cells, or T cells were the source of the cDNA or gDNA that made up the material.

Looked up from germline, CDR1 is MNHEY and CDR2 is SMNVEV (reference sequence). The CDR3 has 15 amino acids. The trim removed 3 bases at V and 10 bases at J, leaving 12 bases unmatched. Study processing details: Reference gene primer amplification gave estimated nucleated cell counts. The protocol was immunoSEQ multiplex PCR, while the TCRdb copy is restricted to in-frame clones and leaves out a portion. V and J calls and clone size come straight from that table; D and trimming were deduced from the DNA. The sample yields roughly 200,000 clones, around 82% seen once. Sequenced: peripheral blood. This TCR was sampled from a man between 50 and 59 years old with active or convalescent COVID-19. This chain joins TRBV27 and TRBJ1-5, with 7 bases matching TRBD1. CDR3 sequence: CASSLGAGGNDPQHF. The DNA for the CDR3 is TGTGCCAGCAGTTTGGGGGCAGGGGGGAACGACCCCCAGCATTTT.